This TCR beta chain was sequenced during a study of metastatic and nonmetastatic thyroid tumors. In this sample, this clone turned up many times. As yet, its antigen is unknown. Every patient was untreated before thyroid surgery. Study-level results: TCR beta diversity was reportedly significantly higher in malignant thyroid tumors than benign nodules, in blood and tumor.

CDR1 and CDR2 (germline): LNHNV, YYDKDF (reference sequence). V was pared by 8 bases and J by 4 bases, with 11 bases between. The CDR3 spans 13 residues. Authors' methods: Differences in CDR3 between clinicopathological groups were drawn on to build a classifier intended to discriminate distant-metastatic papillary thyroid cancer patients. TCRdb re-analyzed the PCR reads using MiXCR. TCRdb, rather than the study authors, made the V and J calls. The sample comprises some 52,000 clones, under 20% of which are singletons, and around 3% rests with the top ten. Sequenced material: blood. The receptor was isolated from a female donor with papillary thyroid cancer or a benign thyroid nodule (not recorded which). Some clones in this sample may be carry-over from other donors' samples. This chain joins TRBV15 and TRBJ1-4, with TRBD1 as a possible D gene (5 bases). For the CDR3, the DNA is TGTGCCACCCGACAGCGAATTAATGAAAAACTGTTTTTT. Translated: CATRQRINEKLFF. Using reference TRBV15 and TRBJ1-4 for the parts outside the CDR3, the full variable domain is DAMVIQNPRYQVTQFGKPVTLSCSQTLNHNVMYWYQQKSSQAPKLLFHYYDKDFNNEADTPDNFQSRRPNTSFCFLDIRSPGLGDTAMYLCATRQRINEKLFFGSGTQLSVL.